The sequence of this T cell receptor beta chain was determined in a study of T cell repertoires in cytomegalovirus infection. Overall study: In the study, CMV epitopes included recently identified HLA-C-restricted and well-studied HLA-B-restricted ones. CMV infection and matching HLA type were both indicated by public TCR beta signatures. Study conclusions and caveats: CMV-specific HLA-C-restricted TCR beta clonotypes dominated the ex vivo response.

This clonotype was picked up one time. What it binds is not known. V was cut by 0 bases and J by 2 bases, with 11 bases left in between. The germline V gene encodes CDR1 SGHRS and CDR2 YFSETQ. This CDR3 has 15 amino acids. Each CDR3 protein is one row after TCRdb ran MiXCR on the reads. The sample carries about 83,000 distinct CDR3 sequences, 29% recorded once. The rearrangement links TRBV5-1 to TRBJ1-1; no clear D. The receptor comes from a human donor in good health (CMV status not recorded). Some clones in this sample may be carry-over from other donors' samples. This specimen consisted of CD8+ T cells from cultured PBMCs, obtained from culture after CMV antigen stimulation. The DNA for the CDR3 is TGCGCCAGCAGCTTGGATCGCCAGGCAAACACTGAAGCTTTCTTT. Translating it yields CASSLDRQANTEAFF. Full variable domain (rest looked up from reference TRBV5-1 and TRBJ1-1): KAGVTQTPRYLIKTRGQQVTLSCSPISGHRSVSWYQQTPGQGLQFLFEYFSETQRNKGNFPGRFSGRQFSNSRSEMNVSTLELGDSALYLCASSLDRQANTEAFFGQGTRLTVV.